This T cell receptor beta chain was captured in a study of cytotoxic CD8 clonotypes in ibrutinib-treated CLL (dated by TCRdb to about 2021). Background for the entire study: The cohort had 11 relapsed/refractory and approximately 15 treatment-naive patients; around 17 were IGHV unmutated. Of the 85 to 95 participants in the trial, about two dozen had longitudinal samples available. Cryopreserved peripheral blood mononuclear cells were collected before treatment, at response, and at either disease progression or sustained remission. Every sample from remission and from progressive disease was obtained while the patients were still on ibrutinib. Samples at response were collected after a median of 12 months of treatment, with a range of about 6 to 40 months. Responses were partial in 25 or so patients and complete in 2; after median approximately 69 months follow-up, around 14 stayed in remission and roughly twelve progressed. On average, each sample had some 260,000 productive templates and tens of thousands of productive rearrangements. The research as a whole found: Public clonotypes were rare and either shrank or stayed stable during treatment, and the rise in clonality at ibrutinib response reflected expansion of private clonotypes. Sampling times were not matched between patients in sustained remission and patients whose disease was progressing, and lymph node repertoires were not examined. Baseline clonality exceeded that of age-matched healthy donors and correlated strongly with circulating CD8+ T-cell counts. An increase in clonality was observed at ibrutinib response, with clonality remaining stable during sustained remission and falling back toward baseline at progression.

The time point label for this specimen denotes: progressive disease on ibrutinib. Approximately 2 micrograms of genomic DNA were extracted from cryopreserved PBMCs for TCR beta library preparation. Longitudinal blood samples from CLL patients receiving ibrutinib monotherapy were subjected to high-throughput TCR beta sequencing. The patients took part in an open-label, single-center phase 2 trial of ibrutinib monotherapy. From cysteine to phenylalanine, the CDR3 is 13 amino acids long. Only CDR3 DNA is held: 39 bases, read in frame from base 1. For this chain, trimming is 5 bases at the V end and 1 base at the J end, and the number of junction bases without a gene match is 2. CDR1 and CDR2, per the germline V gene, are SQVTM and ANQGSEA. This clone was counted only a few times. Its target antigen remains unknown. The input lacks base qualities; no much larger clone sits a single base away. The goal of deep resolution MiSeq sequencing was a depth between 1 in 1 million and 1 in 200,000 T cells, and coverage averaged 10x per clonotype. The immunoSEQ hsTCRB Kit was used to generate TCR beta libraries. Per the authors' processing: Data were analyzed with ImmunoSEQ Data Assistant and ImmunoSEQ Analyzer, with V, D and J genes assigned per IMGT definitions. Clonality, which ranges from 0 to 1, was calculated as one minus the normalized Shannon entropy of productive rearrangement frequencies. Only overrepresented clonotypes making up at least 0.05% of the repertoire of each patient were included in the public clonotype analysis. Repertoires from 10 to 15 age-matched healthy donors in immuneACCESS were used as clonality controls. TCRdb limited this immuneACCESS table to in-frame rearrangements with V and J called. A share of clones is missing; checked studies link under half to unresolved V genes, and the rest is unexplained. V and J calls and clone size are copied from that table; D and trimming were computed from the DNA. This sample holds 35,000 or so clones; 71% were observed only once. The ten largest clonotypes hold roughly a sixth of the sample.

The sample in question was PBMCs, obtained at disease progression, from a patient treated with ibrutinib. The TCR was taken from a human donor with chronic lymphocytic leukemia. The rearrangement joined TRBV29-1 to TRBJ1-1, and 9 junction bases match TRBD1. The CDR3 reads CSVWTGANTEAFF. Read as DNA, the sequence is TGCAGCGTTTGGACAGGGGCGAACACTGAAGCTTTCTTT.